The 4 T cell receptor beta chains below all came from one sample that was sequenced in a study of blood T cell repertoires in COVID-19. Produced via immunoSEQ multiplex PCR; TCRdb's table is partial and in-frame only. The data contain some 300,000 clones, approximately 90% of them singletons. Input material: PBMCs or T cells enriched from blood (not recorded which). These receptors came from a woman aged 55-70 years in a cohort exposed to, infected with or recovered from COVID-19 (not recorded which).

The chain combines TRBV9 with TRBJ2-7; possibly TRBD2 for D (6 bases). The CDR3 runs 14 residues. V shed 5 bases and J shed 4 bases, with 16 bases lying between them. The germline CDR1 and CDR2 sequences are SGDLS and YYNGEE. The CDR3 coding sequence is TGTGCCAGCAGTCCCCGACTAGATGCTTACGAGCAGTACTTC. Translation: CASSPRLDAYEQYF.

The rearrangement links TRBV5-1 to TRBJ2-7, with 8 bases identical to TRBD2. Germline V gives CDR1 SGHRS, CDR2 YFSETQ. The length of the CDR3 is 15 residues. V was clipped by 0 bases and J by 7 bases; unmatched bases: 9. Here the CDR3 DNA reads TGCGCCAGCAGCTTGGCGGGGGGGCTCTACGATGAGCAGTACTTC. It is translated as CASSLAGGLYDEQYF. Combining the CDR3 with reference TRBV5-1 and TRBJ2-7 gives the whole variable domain KAGVTQTPRYLIKTRGQQVTLSCSPISGHRSVSWYQQTPGQGLQFLFEYFSETQRNKGNFPGRFSGRQFSNSRSEMNVSTLELGDSALYLCASSLAGGLYDEQYFGPGTRLTVT.

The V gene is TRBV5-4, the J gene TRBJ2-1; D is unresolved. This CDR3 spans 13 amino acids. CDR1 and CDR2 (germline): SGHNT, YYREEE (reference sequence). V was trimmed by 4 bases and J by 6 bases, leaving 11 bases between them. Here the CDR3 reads CASSPPSGNEQFF. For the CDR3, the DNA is TGTGCCAGCAGCCCCCCTTCGGGCAATGAGCAGTTCTTC.

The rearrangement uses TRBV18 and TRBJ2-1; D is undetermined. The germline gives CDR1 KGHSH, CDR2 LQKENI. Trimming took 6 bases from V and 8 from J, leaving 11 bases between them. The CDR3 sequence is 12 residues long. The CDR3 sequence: CASSSSADEQFF. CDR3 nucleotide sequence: TGTGCCAGCTCTTCAAGCGCGGATGAGCAGTTCTTC. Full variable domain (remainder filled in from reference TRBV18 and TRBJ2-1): NAGVMQNPRHLVRRRGQEARLRCSPMKGHSHVYWYRQLPEEGLKFMVYLQKENIIDESGMPKERFSAEFPKEGPSILRIQQVVRGDSAAYFCASSSSADEQFFGPGTRLTVL.